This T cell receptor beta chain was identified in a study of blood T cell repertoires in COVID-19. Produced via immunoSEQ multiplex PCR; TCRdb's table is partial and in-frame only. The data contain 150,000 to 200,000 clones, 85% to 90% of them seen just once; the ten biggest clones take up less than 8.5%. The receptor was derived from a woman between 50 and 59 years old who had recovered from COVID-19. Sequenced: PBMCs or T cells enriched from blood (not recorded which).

The CDR3 nucleotides are TGTGCCAGCAGCGTTGGCAGGGGCACTGGAAACACCATATATTTT. It translates to CASSVGRGTGNTIYF. The chain combines TRBV9 with TRBJ1-3; tentative D call: TRBD1 (6 bases). CDR3 size: 15 residues. Per germline, CDR1 SGDLS and CDR2 YYNGEE. V was cut by 2 bases and J by 2 bases, with 11 bases left in between.